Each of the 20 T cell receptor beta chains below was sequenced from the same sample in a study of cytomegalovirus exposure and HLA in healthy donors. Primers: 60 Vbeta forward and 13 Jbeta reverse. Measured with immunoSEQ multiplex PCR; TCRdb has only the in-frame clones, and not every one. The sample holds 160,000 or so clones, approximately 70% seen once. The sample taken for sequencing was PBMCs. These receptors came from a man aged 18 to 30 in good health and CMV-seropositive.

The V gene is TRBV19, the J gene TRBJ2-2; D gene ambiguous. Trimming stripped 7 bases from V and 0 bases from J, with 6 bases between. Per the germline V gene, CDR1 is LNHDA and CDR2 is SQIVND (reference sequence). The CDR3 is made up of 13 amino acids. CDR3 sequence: CASTTTNTGELFF. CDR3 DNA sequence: TGTGCCAGTACCACAACGAACACCGGGGAGCTGTTTTTT.

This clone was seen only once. The CDR3 loop reads CASRVQGDIYGYTF. The CDR3 DNA follows: TGTGCCAGCAGGGTACAGGGGGATATCTATGGCTACACCTTC. J is TRBJ1-2 and V is TRBV27, with 8 bases identical to TRBD1. The CDR3 contains 14 residues. CDR1 and CDR2 from the germline V gene are MNHEY and SMNVEV (reference sequence). With V trimmed by 6 bases and J by 4 bases, 7 bases remained unmatched.

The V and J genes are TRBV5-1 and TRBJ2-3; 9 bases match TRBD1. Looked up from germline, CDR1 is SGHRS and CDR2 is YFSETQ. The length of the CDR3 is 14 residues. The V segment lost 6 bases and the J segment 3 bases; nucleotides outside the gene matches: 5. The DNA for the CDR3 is TGCGCCAGCAAACCGGGACAGGGAACAGATACGCAGTATTTT. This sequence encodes CASKPGQGTDTQYF.

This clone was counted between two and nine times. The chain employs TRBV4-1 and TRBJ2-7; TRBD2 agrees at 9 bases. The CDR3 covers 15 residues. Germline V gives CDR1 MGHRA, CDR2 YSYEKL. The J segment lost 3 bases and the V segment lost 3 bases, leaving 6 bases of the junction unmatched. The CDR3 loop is CASSQLAGALYEQYV. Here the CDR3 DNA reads TGCGCCAGCAGCCAGTTAGCGGGGGCACTCTACGAGCAGTACGTC.

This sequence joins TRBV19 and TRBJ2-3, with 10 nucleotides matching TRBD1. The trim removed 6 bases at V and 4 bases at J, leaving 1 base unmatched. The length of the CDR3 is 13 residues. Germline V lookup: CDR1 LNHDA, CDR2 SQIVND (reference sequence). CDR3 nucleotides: TGTGCCAGTAGGACAGGGGGCGCAGATACGCAGTATTTT. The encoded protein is CASRTGGADTQYF.

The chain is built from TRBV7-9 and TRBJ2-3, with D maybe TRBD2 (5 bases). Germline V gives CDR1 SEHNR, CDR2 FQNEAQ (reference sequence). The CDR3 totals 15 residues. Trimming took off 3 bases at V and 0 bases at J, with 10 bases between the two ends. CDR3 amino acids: CASSFGLASTDTQYF. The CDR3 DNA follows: TGTGCCAGCAGCTTTGGGCTAGCTAGCACAGATACGCAGTATTTT.

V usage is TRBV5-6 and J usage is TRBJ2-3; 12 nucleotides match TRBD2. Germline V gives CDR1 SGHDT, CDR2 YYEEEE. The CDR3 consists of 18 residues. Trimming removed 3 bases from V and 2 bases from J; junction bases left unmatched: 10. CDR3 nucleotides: TGTGCCAGCAGCTGGGCCCCGACTAGCGGGAGAGACACAGATACGCAGTATTTT. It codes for CASSWAPTSGRDTDTQYF.

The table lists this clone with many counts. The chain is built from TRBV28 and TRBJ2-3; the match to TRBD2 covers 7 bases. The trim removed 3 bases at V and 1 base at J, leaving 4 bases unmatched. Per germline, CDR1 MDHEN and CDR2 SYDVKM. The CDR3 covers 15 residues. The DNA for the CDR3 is TGTGCCAGCAGTTTGGGGGGGGTCGGCACAGATACGCAGTATTTT. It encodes CASSLGGVGTDTQYF.

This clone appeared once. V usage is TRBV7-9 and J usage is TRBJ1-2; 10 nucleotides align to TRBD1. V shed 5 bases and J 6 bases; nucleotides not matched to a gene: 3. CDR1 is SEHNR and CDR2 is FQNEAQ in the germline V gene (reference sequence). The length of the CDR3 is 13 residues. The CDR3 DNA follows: TGTGCCAGCAGCCAAGGACAGGGGGATGGCTACACCTTC. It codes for CASSQGQGDGYTF.

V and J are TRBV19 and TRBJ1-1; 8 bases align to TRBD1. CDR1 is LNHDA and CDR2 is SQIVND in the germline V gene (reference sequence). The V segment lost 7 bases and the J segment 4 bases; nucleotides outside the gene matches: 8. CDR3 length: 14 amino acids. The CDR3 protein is CASIRGQGATEAFF. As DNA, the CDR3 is TGTGCCAGTATCAGAGGACAGGGCGCCACTGAAGCTTTCTTT.

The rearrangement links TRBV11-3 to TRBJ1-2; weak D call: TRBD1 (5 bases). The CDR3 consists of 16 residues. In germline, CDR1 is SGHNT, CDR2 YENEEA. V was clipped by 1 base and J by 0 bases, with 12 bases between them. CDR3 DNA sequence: TGTGCCAGCAGCTTAGGGTTGATGACAGCTAACTATGGCTACACCTTC. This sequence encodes CASSLGLMTANYGYTF. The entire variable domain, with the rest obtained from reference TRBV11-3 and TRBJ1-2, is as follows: EAGVVQSPRYKIIEKKQPVAFWCNPISGHNTLYWYLQNLGQGPELLIRYENEEAVDDSQLPKDRFSAERLKGVDSTLKIQPAELGDSAVYLCASSLGLMTANYGYTFGSGTRLTVV.

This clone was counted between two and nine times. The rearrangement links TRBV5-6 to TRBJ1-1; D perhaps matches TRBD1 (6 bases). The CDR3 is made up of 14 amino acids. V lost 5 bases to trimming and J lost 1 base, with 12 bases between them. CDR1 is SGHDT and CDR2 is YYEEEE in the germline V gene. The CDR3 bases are TGTGCCAGCAGAAAACAGGGACAGAACACTGAAGCTTTCTTT. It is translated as CASRKQGQNTEAFF.

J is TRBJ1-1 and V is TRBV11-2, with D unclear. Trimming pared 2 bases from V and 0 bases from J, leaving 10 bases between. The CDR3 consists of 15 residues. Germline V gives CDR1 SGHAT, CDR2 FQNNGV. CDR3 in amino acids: CASSLYAGLNTEAFF. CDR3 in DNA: TGTGCCAGCAGCTTATACGCGGGGTTGAACACTGAAGCTTTCTTT. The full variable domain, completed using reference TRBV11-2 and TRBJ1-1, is EAGVAQSPRYKIIEKRQSVAFWCNPISGHATLYWYQQILGQGPKLLIQFQNNGVVDDSQLPKDRFSAERLKGVDSTLKIQPAKLEDSAVYLCASSLYAGLNTEAFFGQGTRLTVV.

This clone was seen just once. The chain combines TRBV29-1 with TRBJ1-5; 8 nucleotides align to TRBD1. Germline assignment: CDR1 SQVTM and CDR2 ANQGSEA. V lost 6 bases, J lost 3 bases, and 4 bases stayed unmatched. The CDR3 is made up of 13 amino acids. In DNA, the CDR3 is TGCAGCGTGGGGGACAGGAACAATCAGCCCCAGCATTTT. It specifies CSVGDRNNQPQHF.

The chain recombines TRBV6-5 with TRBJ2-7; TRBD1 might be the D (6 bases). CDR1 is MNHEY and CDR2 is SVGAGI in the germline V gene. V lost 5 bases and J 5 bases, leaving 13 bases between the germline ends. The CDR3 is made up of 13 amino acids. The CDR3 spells CASSPAQGHEQYV. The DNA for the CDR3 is TGTGCCAGCAGTCCAGCACAGGGCCACGAGCAGTACGTC.

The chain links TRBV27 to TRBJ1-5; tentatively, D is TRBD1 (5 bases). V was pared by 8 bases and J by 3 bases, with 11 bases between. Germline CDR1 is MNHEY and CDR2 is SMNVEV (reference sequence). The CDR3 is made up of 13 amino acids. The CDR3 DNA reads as TGTGCCAGCTGGGCAGGGAACAATCAGCCCCAGCATTTT. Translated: CASWAGNNQPQHF.

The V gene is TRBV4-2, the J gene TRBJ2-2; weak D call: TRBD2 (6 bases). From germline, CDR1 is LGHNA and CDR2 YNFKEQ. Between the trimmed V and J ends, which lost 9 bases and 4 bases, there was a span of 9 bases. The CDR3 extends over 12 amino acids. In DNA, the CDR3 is TGTGCCAGTGGGAGGACCACCGGGGAGCTGTTTTTT. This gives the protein CASGRTTGELFF.

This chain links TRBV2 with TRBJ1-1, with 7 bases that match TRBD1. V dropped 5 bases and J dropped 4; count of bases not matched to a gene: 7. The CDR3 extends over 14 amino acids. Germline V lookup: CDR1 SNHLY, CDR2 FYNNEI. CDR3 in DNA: TGTGCCAGCAGTCTACAGACAGGGTTCACTGAAGCTTTCTTT. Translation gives CASSLQTGFTEAFF.

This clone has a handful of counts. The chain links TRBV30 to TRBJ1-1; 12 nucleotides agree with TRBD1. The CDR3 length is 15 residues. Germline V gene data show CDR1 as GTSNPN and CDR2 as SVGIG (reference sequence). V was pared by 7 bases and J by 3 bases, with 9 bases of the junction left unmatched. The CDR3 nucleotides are TGTGCCTTGGGGACAGGGGGCGCAGCGGACACTGAAGCTTTCTTT. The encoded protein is CALGTGGAADTEAFF.

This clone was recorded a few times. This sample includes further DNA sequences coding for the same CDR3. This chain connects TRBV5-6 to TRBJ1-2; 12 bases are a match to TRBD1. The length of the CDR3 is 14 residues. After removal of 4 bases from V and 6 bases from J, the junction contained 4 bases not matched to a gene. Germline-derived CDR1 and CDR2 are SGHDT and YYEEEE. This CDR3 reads CASSAGTGGHGYTF. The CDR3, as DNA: TGTGCCAGCAGCGCCGGGACAGGGGGCCATGGCTACACCTTC. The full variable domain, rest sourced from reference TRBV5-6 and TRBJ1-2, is DAGVTQSPTHLIKTRGQQVTLRCSPKSGHDTVSWYQQALGQGPQFIFQYYEEEERQRGNFPDRFSGHQFPNYSSELNVNALLLGDSALYLCASSAGTGGHGYTFGSGTRLTVV.